What follows is one TCR beta chain and its context. What it binds is not known. This entry is derived from a study of T cell repertoires in cytomegalovirus infection. Whole-study results and caveats: Dominating the ex vivo response were HLA-C-restricted CMV-specific TCR beta clonotypes.

CDR1 DFQATT and CDR2 SNEGSKA come from the germline V gene (reference sequence). V dropped 1 base and J dropped 4; count of bases not matched to a gene: 5. There are 14 residues in the CDR3. TCRdb processed the reads anew with MiXCR; each CDR3 protein has one entry. This sample has around 350,000 distinct CDR3 sequences; 15% to 20% occur once, and the top ten carry around 8.6%. The receptor was isolated from a human donor in good health (CMV status not recorded). Some clones in this sample may be carry-over from other donors' samples. Material for sequencing was PBMCs. The J gene is TRBJ1-2, the V gene TRBV20-1, with TRBD1 identical over 8 bases. CDR3 amino acids: CSARAAGGGYGYTF. CDR3 bases: TGCAGTGCTAGAGCGGCAGGGGGCGGCTATGGCTACACCTTC.